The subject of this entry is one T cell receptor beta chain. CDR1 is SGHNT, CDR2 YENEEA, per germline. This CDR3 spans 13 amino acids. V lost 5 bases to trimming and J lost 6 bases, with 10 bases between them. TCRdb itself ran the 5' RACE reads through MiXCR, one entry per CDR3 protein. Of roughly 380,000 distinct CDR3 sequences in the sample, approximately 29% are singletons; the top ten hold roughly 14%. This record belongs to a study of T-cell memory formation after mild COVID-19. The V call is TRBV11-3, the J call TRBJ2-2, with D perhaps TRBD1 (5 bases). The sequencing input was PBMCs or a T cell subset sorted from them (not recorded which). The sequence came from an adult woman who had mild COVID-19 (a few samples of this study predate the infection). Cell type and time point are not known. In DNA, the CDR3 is TGTGCCAGCAGCCTCCCAGGGTCCGGGGAGCTGTTTTTT. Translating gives CASSLPGSGELFF.